These 5 T cell receptor beta chains share one sample of origin, sequenced in a study of blood T cell repertoires in COVID-19. Method: immunoSEQ multiplex PCR; TCRdb's copy keeps in-frame clones and lacks some. The sample includes over 150,000 clones, approximately 85% of them seen just once. The specimen was peripheral blood. These receptor sequences come from a man aged 60 to 69 with COVID-19, enrolled during active disease.

The chain uses TRBV7-8 and TRBJ1-2; 7 bases agree with TRBD1. This CDR3 spans 14 amino acids. CDR1 and CDR2 (germline): SGHVS, FQNEAQ. V trimming: 2 bases; J trimming: 7 bases; junction bases outside the gene matches: 7. CDR3 DNA: TGTGCCAGCAGCTTACCGACCTCAGGGGGTGGCTACACCTTC. This codes for CASSLPTSGGGYTF.

CDR3 DNA: TGTGCCAGCAGCCAAGAGGCTAGCGGGGGGGCCTCGGGGCAGTTCTTC. Translation gives CASSQEASGGASGQFF. The chain joins TRBV4-2 to TRBJ2-1, with 12 bases identical to TRBD2. The germline gives CDR1 LGHNA, CDR2 YNFKEQ. J was trimmed by 12 bases and V by 0 bases; bases with no gene match: 9. The CDR3 is 16 residues long.

The gene calls are TRBV2 and TRBJ1-1; maybe TRBD1 (5 bases). The CDR3 extends over 17 amino acids. CDR1 is SNHLY, CDR2 FYNNEI, per germline. Between the trimmed V and J ends, which lost 4 bases and 2 bases, there was a span of 20 bases. The CDR3 reads CASSVRGATIFNTEAFF. The CDR3 DNA sequence: TGTGCCAGCAGTGTTCGTGGGGCGACAATCTTTAACACTGAAGCTTTCTTT.

The rearrangement joins TRBV7-3 to TRBJ2-5, with D unclear. Trimming pared 1 base from V and 5 bases from J, leaving 8 bases between. The CDR3 consists of 13 residues. Germline CDR1 and CDR2: SGHTA and FQGTGA. CDR3 residues: CASSLIVSETQYF. Written as DNA, the CDR3 is TGTGCCAGCAGCTTAATCGTTTCCGAGACCCAGTACTTC. Filled out from reference TRBV7-3 and TRBJ2-5, the complete variable domain reads GAGVSQTPSNKVTEKGKYVELRCDPISGHTALYWYRQSLGQGPEFLIYFQGTGAADDSGLPNDRFFAVRPEGSVSTLKIQRTERGDSAVYLCASSLIVSETQYFGPGTRLLVL.

J is TRBJ2-3 and V is TRBV7-8, with TRBD2 as a possible D gene (5 bases). The CDR3 is made up of 16 amino acids. Trimming removed 1 base at V and 4 bases at J, with 15 bases between. Looked up from germline, CDR1 is SGHVS and CDR2 is FQNEAQ. The CDR3: CASSLVILGVSDTQYF. CDR3 coding DNA: TGTGCCAGCAGCTTAGTAATATTGGGAGTTTCAGATACGCAGTATTTT.